This TCR beta chain was found in a study of blood T cells in healthy people across ages. CDR1 PRHDT and CDR2 FYEKMQ come from the germline V gene (reference sequence). The V end lost 5 bases, the J end lost 1 base, and 14 bases lay between the germline ends. This CDR3 contains 15 residues. Through a sample-barcoded 5' primer and a J-beta primer mix, a second PCR was run for roughly 6 to 12 cycles. Per-sample output comprised a minimum of 2.5 million paired-end reads containing CDR3. TCRdb independently ran MiXCR on the 5' RACE reads; one entry per CDR3 protein. This table has some 760,000 distinct CDR3 sequences, 25% appearing once. In this sample, this clonotype turned up a few times. The data also belong to a second study, concerning T cells of mothers and their children. That report adds: Study donors consisted of three healthy Caucasian mothers and their six children. For related and unrelated pairs alike, thymic selection shapes TCR recombination output similarly. When mothers and children were related, their normalized repertoire overlap, which was always slightly higher, did not differ significantly from that of unrelated pairs.

The chain links TRBV13 to TRBJ1-1; D is possibly TRBD1 (5 bases). Sequenced material: blood. This TCR came from a boy aged 5 to 17 in good health. The CDR3 reads CASSPGPQGNTEAFF. The CDR3 nucleotides read TGTGCCAGCAGCCCCGGGCCTCAGGGGAACACTGAAGCTTTCTTT.